This entry concerns a single TCR beta chain. The antigen remains unidentified. The germline gives CDR1 MNHNS, CDR2 SASEGT. The CDR3 totals 15 residues. V lost 6 bases, J lost 0 bases, and 5 bases stayed unmatched. These data come from a study of cytomegalovirus exposure and HLA in healthy donors. The primer mix had 60 Vbeta and 13 Jbeta primers. Here immunoSEQ multiplex PCR was the method, and the copy in TCRdb shows in-frame clones only, minus some. The sample carries roughly 96,000 clones, about 70% recorded once. The study's findings and limits: Most TCR beta V segments were productive about 87% or about 30% of the time in an earlier analysis. TCR beta sequences reportedly predicted most subjects' HLA-A and HLA-B alleles accurately.

The chain recombines TRBV6-1 with TRBJ1-2; TRBD1 matches 9 bases. The source material was PBMCs. The clonotype comes from a female donor in good health and CMV-seropositive. DNA of the CDR3: TGTGCCAGCAGCGGGACAGGGACGGCTAACTATGGCTACACCTTC. Its protein is CASSGTGTANYGYTF.